This TCR beta chain was found in a study of T-cell reconstitution after alpha-beta-depleted transplantation in children. This clonotype was seen only once. What it recognizes is unknown. Study-level points and caveats: From newly produced T cells came most of the T-cell counts and diversity one year after transplant. Recipient T cells and thymic progenitors that survived were the source of the high TCRbeta diversity seen at day 60 in some patients. The origin of alpha-beta T cells about two months after transplant was reportedly several hundred expanded graft clones.

Construction of the TCRbeta library involved unique molecular identifiers. TCRdb passed the PCR reads through MiXCR, listing each CDR3 protein once. The table shows about 58,000 distinct CDR3 sequences, with roughly 45% occurring only once. The TCR sequence derives from a male patient between 10 and 17 years old who had a stem cell transplant for acute lymphoblastic leukemia, so the T cells may come from the graft donor. This material consisted of PBMCs, mostly from graft donor cells, taken 360 days after TCRalphabeta/CD19-depleted stem cell transplant.

CDR3 in amino acids: CASSLRSTPGELFF. The CDR3 bases are TGTGCCAGCAGTTTAAGGTCTACCCCCGGGGAGCTGTTTTTT. The gene calls are TRBV27 and TRBJ2-2; D not resolved. Trimming stripped 2 bases from V and 6 bases from J, with 10 bases between. The CDR3 is 14 residues long. Germline CDR1 MNHEY, CDR2 SMNVEV (reference sequence).